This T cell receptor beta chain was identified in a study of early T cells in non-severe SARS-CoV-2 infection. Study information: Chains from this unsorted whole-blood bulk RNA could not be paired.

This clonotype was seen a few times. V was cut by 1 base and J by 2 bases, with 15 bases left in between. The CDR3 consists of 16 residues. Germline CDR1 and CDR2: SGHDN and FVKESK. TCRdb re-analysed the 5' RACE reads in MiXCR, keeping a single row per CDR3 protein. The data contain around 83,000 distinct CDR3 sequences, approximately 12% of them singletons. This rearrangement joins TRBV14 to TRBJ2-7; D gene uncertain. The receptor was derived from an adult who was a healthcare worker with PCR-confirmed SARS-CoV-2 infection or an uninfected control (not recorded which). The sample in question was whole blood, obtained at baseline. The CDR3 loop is CASSQVAFGSPYEQYF. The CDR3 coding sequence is TGTGCCAGCAGCCAAGTAGCCTTCGGGTCGCCCTACGAGCAGTACTTC.